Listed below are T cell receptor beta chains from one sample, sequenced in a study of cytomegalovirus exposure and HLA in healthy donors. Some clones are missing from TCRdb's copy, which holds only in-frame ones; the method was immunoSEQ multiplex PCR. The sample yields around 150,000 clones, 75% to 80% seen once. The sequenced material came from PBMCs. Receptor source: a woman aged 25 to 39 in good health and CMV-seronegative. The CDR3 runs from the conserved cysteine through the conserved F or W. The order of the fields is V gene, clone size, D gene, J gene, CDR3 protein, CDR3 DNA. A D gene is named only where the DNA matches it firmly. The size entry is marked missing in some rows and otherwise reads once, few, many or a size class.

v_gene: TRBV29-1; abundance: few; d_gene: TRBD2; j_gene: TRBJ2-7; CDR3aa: CSVEGAGGPEQYF; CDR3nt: TGCAGCGTTGAAGGAGCGGGGGGGCCCGAGCAGTACTTC
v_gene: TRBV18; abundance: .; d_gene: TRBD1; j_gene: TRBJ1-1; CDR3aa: CASSIRDRVGGTEAFF; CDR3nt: TGTGCCAGCTCAATCCGGGACAGGGTGGGTGGCACTGAAGCTTTCTTT
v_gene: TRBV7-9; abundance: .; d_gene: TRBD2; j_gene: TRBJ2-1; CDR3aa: CASSPTSQAFGEQFF; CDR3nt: TGTGCCAGCAGCCCGACTAGCCAGGCCTTTGGTGAGCAGTTCTTC
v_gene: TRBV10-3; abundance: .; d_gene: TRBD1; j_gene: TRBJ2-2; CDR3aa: CAIRDLLGQGNTGELFF; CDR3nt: TGTGCCATCAGGGACCTTTTAGGACAGGGGAACACCGGGGAGCTGTTTTTT
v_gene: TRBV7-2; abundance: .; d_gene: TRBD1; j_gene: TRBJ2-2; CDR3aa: CASSPSGTANTGELFF; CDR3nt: TGTGCCAGCAGCCCCTCTGGGACAGCGAACACCGGGGAGCTGTTTTTT
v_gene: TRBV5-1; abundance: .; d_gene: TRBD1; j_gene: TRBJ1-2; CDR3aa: CASSLEVAGGDYGYTF; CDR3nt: TGCGCCAGCAGCTTGGAAGTGGCAGGGGGCGACTATGGCTACACCTTC
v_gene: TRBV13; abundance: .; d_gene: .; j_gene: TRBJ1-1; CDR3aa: CASNYDRKNTEAFF; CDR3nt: TGTGCCAGCAACTATGACAGAAAGAACACTGAAGCTTTCTTT
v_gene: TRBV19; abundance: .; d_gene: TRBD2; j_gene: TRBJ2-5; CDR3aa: CASSTASGGTETQYF; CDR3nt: TGTGCCAGTAGTACCGCTAGCGGGGGGACGGAGACCCAGTACTTC
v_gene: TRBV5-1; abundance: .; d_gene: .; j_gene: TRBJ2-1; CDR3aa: CASRPTGINEQFF; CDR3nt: TGCGCCAGCAGGCCGACCGGGATCAATGAGCAGTTCTTC
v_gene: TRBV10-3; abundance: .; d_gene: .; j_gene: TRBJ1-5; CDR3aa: CAISEGPWRNQPQHF; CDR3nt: TGTGCCATCAGTGAGGGGCCATGGCGAAATCAGCCCCAGCATTTT
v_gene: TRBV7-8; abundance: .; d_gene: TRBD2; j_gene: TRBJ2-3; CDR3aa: CASSFVGRTGGETDTQYF; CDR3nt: TGTGCCAGCAGCTTCGTCGGCCGAACGGGGGGGGAAACAGATACGCAGTATTTT
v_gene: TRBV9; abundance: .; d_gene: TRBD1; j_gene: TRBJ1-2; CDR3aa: CASRQDRGGNYGYTF; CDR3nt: TGTGCCAGCAGGCAAGACAGGGGGGGGAACTATGGCTACACCTTC
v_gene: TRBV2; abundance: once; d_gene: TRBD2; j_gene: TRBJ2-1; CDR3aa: CASSESGLAGSEQFF; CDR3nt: TGTGCCAGCAGTGAATCGGGACTAGCGGGGAGTGAGCAGTTCTTC
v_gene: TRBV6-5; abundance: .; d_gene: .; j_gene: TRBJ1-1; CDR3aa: CASSPQKVAHTEAFF; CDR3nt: TGTGCCAGCAGTCCCCAGAAAGTAGCACACACTGAAGCTTTCTTT
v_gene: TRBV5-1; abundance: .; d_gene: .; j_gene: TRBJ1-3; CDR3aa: CASSSGVVVSSGNTIYF; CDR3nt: TGCGCCAGCAGCTCCGGGGTTGTTGTTTCCTCTGGAAACACCATATATTTT
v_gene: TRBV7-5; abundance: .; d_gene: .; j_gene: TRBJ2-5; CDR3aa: CVRSIGLAGVQVLETQYF; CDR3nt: TGTGTCAGAAGCATTGGGCTAGCGGGGGTTCAGGTGTTAGAGACCCAGTACTTC
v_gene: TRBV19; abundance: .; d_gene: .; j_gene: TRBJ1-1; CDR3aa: CASSSYRTKDTEAFF; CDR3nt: TGTGCCAGTAGTAGTTACAGGACCAAGGACACTGAAGCTTTCTTT
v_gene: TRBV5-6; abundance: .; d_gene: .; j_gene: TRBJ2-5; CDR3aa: CASSLLGGDHQETQYF; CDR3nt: TGTGCCAGCAGCTTGTTGGGCGGGGACCACCAAGAGACCCAGTACTTC
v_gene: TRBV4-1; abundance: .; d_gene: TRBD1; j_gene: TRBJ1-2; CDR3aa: CASSRRLPDRGHLTNYGYTF; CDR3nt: TGCGCCAGCAGCCGAAGGTTGCCGGACAGGGGACACCTTACCAACTATGGCTACACCTTC
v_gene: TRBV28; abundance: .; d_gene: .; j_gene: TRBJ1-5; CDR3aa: CASSLDPLAVDQHF; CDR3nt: TGTGCCAGCAGTCTAGACCCCCTCGCCGTCGACCAGCATTTT
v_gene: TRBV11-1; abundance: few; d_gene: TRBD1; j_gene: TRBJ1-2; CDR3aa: CASSSHRGGYTF; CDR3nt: TGTGCCAGCAGCTCGCACAGGGGCGGCTACACCTTC
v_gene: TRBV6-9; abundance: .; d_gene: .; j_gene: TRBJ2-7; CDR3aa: CASIDLRDYEQYF; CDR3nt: TGTGCCAGCATTGATCTGAGGGACTACGAGCAGTACTTC
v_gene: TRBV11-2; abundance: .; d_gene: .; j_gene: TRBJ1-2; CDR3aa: CASSFGQGWSGYTF; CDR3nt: TGTGCCAGCAGCTTTGGGCAGGGGTGGTCCGGCTACACCTTC
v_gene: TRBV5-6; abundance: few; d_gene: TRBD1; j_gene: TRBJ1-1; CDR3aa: CASGVTGAAAAFF; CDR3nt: TGTGCCAGCGGGGTTACAGGGGCTGCCGCAGCTTTCTTT
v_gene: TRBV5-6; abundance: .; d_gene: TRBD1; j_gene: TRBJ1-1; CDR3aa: CASSRGQLNTEAFF; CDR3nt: TGTGCCAGCAGCAGGGGACAGCTGAACACTGAAGCTTTCTTT
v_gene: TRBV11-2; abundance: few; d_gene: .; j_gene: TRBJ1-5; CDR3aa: CASSTTGISNQPQHF; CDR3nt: TGTGCCAGCAGCACAACAGGGATTAGCAATCAGCCCCAGCATTTT
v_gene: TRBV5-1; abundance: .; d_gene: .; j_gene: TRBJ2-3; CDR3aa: CASSLAGTDTQYF; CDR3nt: TGCGCCAGCAGCTTGGCCGGCACAGATACGCAGTATTTT
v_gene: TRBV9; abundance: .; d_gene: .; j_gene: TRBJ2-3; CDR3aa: CASSRDISPTDTQYF; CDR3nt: TGTGCCAGCAGCAGGGACATTAGCCCCACAGATACGCAGTATTTT
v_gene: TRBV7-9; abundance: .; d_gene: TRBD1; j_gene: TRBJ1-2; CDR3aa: CASSFTGGDGYTF; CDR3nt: TGTGCCAGCAGCTTCACAGGGGGCGATGGCTACACCTTC
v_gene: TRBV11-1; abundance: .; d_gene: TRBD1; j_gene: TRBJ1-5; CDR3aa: CASSPGQDSNQPQHF; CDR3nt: TGTGCCAGCAGCCCCGGACAGGATAGCAATCAGCCCCAGCATTTT
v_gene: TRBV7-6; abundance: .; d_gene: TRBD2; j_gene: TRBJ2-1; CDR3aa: CASSLAGRGPNEQFF; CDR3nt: TGTGCCAGCAGCTTAGCGGGGAGGGGACCTAATGAGCAGTTCTTC
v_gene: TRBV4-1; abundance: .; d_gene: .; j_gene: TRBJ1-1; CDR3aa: CASSPRETEAFF; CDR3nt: TGCGCCAGCAGCCCCCGGGAGACTGAAGCTTTCTTT
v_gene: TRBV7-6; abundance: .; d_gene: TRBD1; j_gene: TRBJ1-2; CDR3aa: CASSLVGTGNYGYTF; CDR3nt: TGTGCCAGCAGCCTCGTCGGGACAGGGAACTATGGCTACACCTTC
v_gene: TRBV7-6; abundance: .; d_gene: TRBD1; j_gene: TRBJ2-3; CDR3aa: CASSGTGITQYF; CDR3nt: TGTGCCAGCAGCGGGACAGGGATTACGCAGTATTTT
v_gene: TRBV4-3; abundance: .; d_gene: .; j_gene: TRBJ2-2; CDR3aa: CASSQDRGPGELFF; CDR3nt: TGCGCCAGCAGCCAAGATCGAGGTCCCGGGGAGCTGTTTTTT
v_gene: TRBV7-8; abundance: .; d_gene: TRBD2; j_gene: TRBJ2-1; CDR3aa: CASSLALGLAGASSYNEQFF; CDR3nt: TGTGCCAGCAGCTTAGCGCTGGGACTAGCGGGTGCGAGCTCCTACAATGAGCAGTTCTTC
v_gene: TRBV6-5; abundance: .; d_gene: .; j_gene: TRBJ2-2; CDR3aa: CASSTRYTGELFF; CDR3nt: TGTGCCAGCAGTACGAGGTACACCGGGGAGCTGTTTTTT
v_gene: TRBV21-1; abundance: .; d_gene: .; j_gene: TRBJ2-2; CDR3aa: CASSKSYFRASGGTGELFF; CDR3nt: TGTGCCAGCAGCAAATCTTATTTTAGGGCCAGCGGGGGCACCGGGGAGCTGTTTTTT
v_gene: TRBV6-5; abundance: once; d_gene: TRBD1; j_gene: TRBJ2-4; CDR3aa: CASTKTGNGKNIQYF; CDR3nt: TGTGCCAGCACCAAGACAGGGAATGGCAAAAACATTCAGTACTTC
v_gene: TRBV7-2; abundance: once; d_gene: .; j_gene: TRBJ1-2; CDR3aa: CASSHFPGAANYGYTF; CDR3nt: TGTGCCAGCAGCCACTTCCCAGGGGCCGCTAACTATGGCTACACCTTC
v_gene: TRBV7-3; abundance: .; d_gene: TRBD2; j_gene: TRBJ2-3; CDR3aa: CASSRYTPSSGGEADTQYF; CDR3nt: TGTGCCAGCAGCCGATATACTCCTTCTAGCGGGGGTGAGGCAGATACGCAGTATTTT
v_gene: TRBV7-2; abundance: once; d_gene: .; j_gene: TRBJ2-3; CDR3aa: CASSLWGVSTDTQYF; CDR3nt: TGTGCCAGCAGCTTATGGGGCGTAAGCACAGATACGCAGTATTTT
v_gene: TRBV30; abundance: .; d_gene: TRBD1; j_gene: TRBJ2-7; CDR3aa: CAWSSGRGWEEQYF; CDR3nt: TGTGCCTGGAGTTCGGGCAGGGGGTGGGAGGAGCAGTACTTC
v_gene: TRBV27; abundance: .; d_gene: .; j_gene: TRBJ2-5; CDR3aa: CASWGAKQETQYF; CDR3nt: TGTGCCAGCTGGGGAGCCAAACAAGAGACCCAGTACTTC
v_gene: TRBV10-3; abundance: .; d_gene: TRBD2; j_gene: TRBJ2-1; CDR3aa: CAISAGVAGGKDNEQFF; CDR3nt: TGTGCCATCAGTGCGGGGGTAGCGGGGGGAAAAGACAATGAGCAGTTCTTC